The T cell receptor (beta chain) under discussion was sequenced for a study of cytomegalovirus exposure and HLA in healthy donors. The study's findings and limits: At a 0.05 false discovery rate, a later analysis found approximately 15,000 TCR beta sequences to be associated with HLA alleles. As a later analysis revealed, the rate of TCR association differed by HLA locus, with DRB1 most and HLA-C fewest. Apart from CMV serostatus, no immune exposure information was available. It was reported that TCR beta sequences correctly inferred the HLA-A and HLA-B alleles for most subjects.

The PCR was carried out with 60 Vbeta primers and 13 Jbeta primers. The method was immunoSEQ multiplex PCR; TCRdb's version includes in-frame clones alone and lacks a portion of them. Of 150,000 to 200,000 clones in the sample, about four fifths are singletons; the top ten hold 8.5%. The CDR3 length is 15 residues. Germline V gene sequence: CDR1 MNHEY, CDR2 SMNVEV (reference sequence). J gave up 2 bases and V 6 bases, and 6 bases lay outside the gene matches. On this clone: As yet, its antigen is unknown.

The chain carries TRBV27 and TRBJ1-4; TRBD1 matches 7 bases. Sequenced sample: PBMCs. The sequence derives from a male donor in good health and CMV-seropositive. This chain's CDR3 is CASRAGTATNEKLFF. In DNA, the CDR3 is TGTGCCAGCAGGGCCGGGACAGCCACTAATGAAAAACTGTTTTTT.